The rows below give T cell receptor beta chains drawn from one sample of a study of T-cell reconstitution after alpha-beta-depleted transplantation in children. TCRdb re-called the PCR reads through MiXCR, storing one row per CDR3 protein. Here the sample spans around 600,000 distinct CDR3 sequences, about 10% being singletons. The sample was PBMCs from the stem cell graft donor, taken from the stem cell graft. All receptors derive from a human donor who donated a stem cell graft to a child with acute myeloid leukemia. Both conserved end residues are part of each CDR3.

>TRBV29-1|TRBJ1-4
CSVSDGSGSEKLFF
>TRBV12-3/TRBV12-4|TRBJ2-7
CASSSATGQYF
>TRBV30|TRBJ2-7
CAWKGRGFYEQYF
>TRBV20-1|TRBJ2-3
CSARKGVAGADTQYF
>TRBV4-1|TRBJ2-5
CASSQVLSAGSGQETQYF
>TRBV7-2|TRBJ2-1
CASSVIAGGAYNEQFF
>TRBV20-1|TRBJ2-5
CSATPLGVLQETQYF
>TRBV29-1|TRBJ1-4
CSVEGATNEKLFF
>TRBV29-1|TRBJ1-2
CSVQVGGGYGYTF
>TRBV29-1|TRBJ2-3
CSVDRDRGPYF
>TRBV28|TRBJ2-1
CASSLLAGISYNEQFF
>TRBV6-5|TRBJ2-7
CASSAGYEQYF
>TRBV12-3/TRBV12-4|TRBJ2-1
CASTPRGYNEQFF
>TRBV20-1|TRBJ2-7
CSARAGGFRQYF
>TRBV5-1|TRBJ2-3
CASSLEGPSDTQYF